These 11 T cell receptor beta chains were sequenced from one sample in a study of cytomegalovirus exposure and HLA in healthy donors. The PCR was carried out with 60 Vbeta primers and 13 Jbeta primers. The protocol was immunoSEQ multiplex PCR, while the TCRdb copy is restricted to in-frame clones and leaves out a portion. This table holds about 98,000 clones, 80% to 85% found once. The material sequenced was PBMCs. The source is a man aged 35-49 years in good health and CMV-seronegative.

V gene TRBV19 combines with J gene TRBJ2-1; D is ambiguous. This CDR3 is 15 amino acids long. CDR1 LNHDA and CDR2 SQIVND come from the germline V gene (reference sequence). Deletions cut 3 bases from V and 6 bases from J, with 15 bases between. The CDR3 coding sequence is TGTGCCAGTAGTATCCCCCCGGGTTTAGGCAATGAGCAGTTCTTC. Its translation is CASSIPPGLGNEQFF.

Details on this clone: A read error may produce the germline difference seen at one junction end. The chain joins TRBV7-2 to TRBJ2-1, with TRBD2 matching over 10 bases. Per the germline V gene, CDR1 is SGHTA and CDR2 is FQGNSA. The CDR3 has 17 amino acids. The CDR3 sequence is CASSLDLLAGAYNEQFF. DNA for the CDR3: TGTGCCAGCAGCTTAGACCTCCTAGCGGGGGCCTATAATGAGCAGTTCTTC. The whole variable domain, filled in from reference TRBV7-2 and TRBJ2-1, reads GAGVSQSPSNKVTEKGKDVELRCDPISGHTALYWYRQSLGQGLEFLIYFQGNSAPDKSGLPSDRFSAERTGGSVSTLTIQRTQQEDSAVYLCASSLDLLAGAYNEQFFGPGTRLTVL.

This clone was seen a few times. The J gene is TRBJ1-2, the V gene TRBV4-3; no firm D call. Germline-derived CDR1 and CDR2 are LGHNA and YSLEER. This CDR3 region has 16 residues. With 0 bases removed from V and 6 bases from J, the gap between germline ends came to 17 bases. CDR3 sequence: CASSQDLGTDRNGYTF. As DNA, the CDR3 is TGCGCCAGCAGCCAAGATTTAGGAACAGATCGGAATGGCTACACCTTC.

This clone was seen a handful of times. This chain uses TRBV4-1 with TRBJ1-2; weak D call: TRBD1 (5 bases). The CDR3 consists of 15 residues. From germline, CDR1 is MGHRA and CDR2 YSYEKL. V lost 2 bases and J lost 8, with 18 bases in between. The CDR3 DNA follows: TGCGCCAGCAGCCAACTCCCCCAGGGAATCGGCGGCTACACCTTC. This gives the protein CASSQLPQGIGGYTF.

The rearrangement joins TRBV6-5 to TRBJ2-1; TRBD1 matches at 7 bases. The CDR3 has 15 residues. V was pared by 7 bases and J by 3 bases, with 9 bases of the junction left unmatched. Germline values: CDR1 MNHEY, CDR2 SVGAGI. CDR3: CASTRGGEIYNEQFF. The CDR3 bases are TGTGCCAGCACCCGAGGGGGCGAGATCTACAATGAGCAGTTCTTC.

Note on this clone: The junction departs from the called germline gene at one end, perhaps through a read error. V usage is TRBV29-1 and J usage is TRBJ1-2; TRBD1 aligns across 12 bases. The germline V gene has CDR1 SQVTM and CDR2 ANQGSEA. The CDR3 loop spans 13 amino acids. The CDR3 reads CSVEGQGAYGHTF. As DNA, the CDR3 is TGCAGCGTTGAGGGACAGGGGGCCTATGGCCACACCTTC.

This chain uses TRBV2 with TRBJ2-1; the D is unclear. The CDR3 has 11 amino acids. Germline assignment: CDR1 SNHLY and CDR2 FYNNEI. With 11 bases removed from V and 8 bases from J, the gap between germline ends came to 13 bases. The CDR3 loop reads CALVTADEQFF. CDR3 nucleotide sequence: TGTGCCCTCGTTACAGCCGATGAGCAGTTCTTC. Together with reference TRBV2 and TRBJ2-1, the CDR3 gives the full variable domain: EPEVTQTPSHQVTQMGQEVILRCVPISNHLYFYWYRQILGQKVEFLVSFYNNEISEKSEIFDDQFSVERPDGSNFTLKIRSTKLEDSAMYFCALVTADEQFFGPGTRLTVL.

The rearrangement uses TRBV6-6 and TRBJ1-1; D gene unclear. This CDR3 comprises 14 residues. Germline CDR1 MNHNY, CDR2 SVGAGI (reference sequence). The V end was cut by 2 bases, the J end by 1 base, with 8 bases between. CDR3 DNA: TGTGCCAGCAGTTACGAGAGGGAGAACACTGAAGCTTTCTTT. It translates to CASSYERENTEAFF.

As regards this clone: The junction differs from germline at one of its ends, possibly a read error. The V and J genes are TRBV19 and TRBJ2-1; perhaps TRBD1 as D (5 bases). Germline assignment: CDR1 LNHDA and CDR2 SQIVND (reference sequence). This CDR3 region has 17 residues. CDR3 nucleotide sequence: TGTGCCAGTACTATAGGGCCTTTTAAGGGGTCCTACAATGAGCAGTTCTTC. It is translated as CASTIGPFKGSYNEQFF.

The V gene is TRBV27, the J gene TRBJ1-5; D is possibly TRBD1 (5 bases). Germline V gives CDR1 MNHEY, CDR2 SMNVEV (reference sequence). V lost 2 bases to trimming and J lost 7 bases, with 12 bases between them. The CDR3 extends over 14 amino acids. The CDR3, as DNA: TGTGCCAGCAGTTTAAGGGCAGGGCAGCAGCCCCAGCATTTT. This translates into CASSLRAGQQPQHF.

The chain couples TRBV7-8 to TRBJ2-5, with D perhaps TRBD1 (6 bases). V was shortened by 7 bases and J by 9 bases, with 21 bases between the two germline ends. The length of the CDR3 is 14 residues. Germline V gives CDR1 SGHVS, CDR2 FQNEAQ. CDR3 bases: TGTGCCAGCATCAGGGACACCCACCTTAGGGCCCAGTACTTC. This encodes CASIRDTHLRAQYF.